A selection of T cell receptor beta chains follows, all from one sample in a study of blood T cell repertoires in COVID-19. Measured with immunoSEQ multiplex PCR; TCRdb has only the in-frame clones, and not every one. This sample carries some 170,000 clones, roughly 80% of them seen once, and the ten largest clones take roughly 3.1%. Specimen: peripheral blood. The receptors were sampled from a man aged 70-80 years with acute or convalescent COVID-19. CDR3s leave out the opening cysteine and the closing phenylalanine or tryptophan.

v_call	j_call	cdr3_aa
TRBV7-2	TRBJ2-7	ASSTGGWYEQY
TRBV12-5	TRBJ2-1	ASGFLAGDNEQF
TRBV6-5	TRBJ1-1	ASSYGRLNTEAF
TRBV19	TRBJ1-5	ASSMGRGTNQPQH
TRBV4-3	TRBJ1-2	ASSQWRQGKGYT
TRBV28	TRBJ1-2	ASGQPGQNYGYT
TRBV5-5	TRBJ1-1	ASSQFDRAGTEAF
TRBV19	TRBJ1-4	ASRGSGGGEKLF
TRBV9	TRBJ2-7	ASSVDTYEQY
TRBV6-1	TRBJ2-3	ASSGDAGTSVLTDTQY
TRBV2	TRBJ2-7	ASRANYEQY
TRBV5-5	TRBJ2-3	ASSGYRVSTDTQY
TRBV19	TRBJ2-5	ATRGTGGETQY
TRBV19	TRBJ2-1	ASSIDGPSGTYNEQF
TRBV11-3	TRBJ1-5	ASSQGQLGGPQH
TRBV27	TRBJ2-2	ASTFSSGRAYTGELF
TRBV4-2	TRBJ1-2	ASSPGEGGPYGYT
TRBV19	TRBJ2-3	ATRWTGGTDTQY
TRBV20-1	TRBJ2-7	SVGGSYEQY
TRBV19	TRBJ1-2	ASSSGLPNYGYT